These 11 T cell receptor beta chains originate from one sample sequenced in a study of CD8 T cells in ankylosing spondylitis. The study's findings and limits: Characteristic of ankylosing spondylitis blood, it appeared, was a TCR beta motif comprising 7 to 9 highly homologous variants.

What these receptors recognize is not known. TCRdb used MiXCR to reprocess the 5' RACE reads, holding one entry per CDR3 protein. This table has 350,000 to 450,000 distinct CDR3 sequences, 25% to 30% appearing once. Sequencing was performed on blood, either unsorted or a sorted T cell fraction (not recorded which). The receptors here all came from a male donor with ankylosing spondylitis.

V is TRBV18 and J is TRBJ2-5; 7 positions agree with TRBD1. Germline V CDR1 and CDR2: KGHSH, LQKENI. V trimming: 3 bases; J trimming: 1 base; junction bases outside the gene matches: 2. The CDR3 covers 14 residues. The chain's CDR3 is CASSPRDSQETQYF. Written as DNA, the CDR3 is TGTGCCAGCTCACCCCGGGACAGCCAAGAGACCCAGTACTTC.

V and J are TRBV7-6 and TRBJ2-1, with D perhaps matching TRBD1 (5 bases). V gave up 5 bases and J gave up 3 bases, with 11 bases separating them. This CDR3 contains 14 residues. Germline assignment: CDR1 SGHVS and CDR2 FNYEAQ. As DNA, the CDR3 is TGTGCCAGCAGCCCAGGGTACTTCTACAATGAGCAGTTCTTC. Its translation is CASSPGYFYNEQFF.

The sample holds a few counts of this clonotype. The rearrangement links TRBV20-1 to TRBJ2-7; the match to TRBD2 covers 10 bases. The CDR3 spans 14 residues. Germline V gives CDR1 DFQATT, CDR2 SNEGSKA (reference sequence). V shed 3 bases, J shed 0 bases, and the junction held 2 bases outside the gene matches. The CDR3 bases are TGCAGTGCTAGTATAGCGGGGGGCTCCTACGAGCAGTACGTC. This translates into CSASIAGGSYEQYV.

This clonotype was seen a few times. The rearrangement uses TRBV10-3 and TRBJ1-1, with 7 positions matching TRBD1. After removal of 7 bases from V and 7 bases from J, the junction contained 9 bases not matched to a gene. The CDR3 consists of 13 residues. The germline V gene has CDR1 ENHRY and CDR2 SYGVKD. CDR3 sequence: CAINQGGSGEAFF. CDR3 DNA: TGTGCCATCAACCAGGGGGGCTCGGGTGAAGCTTTCTTT.

This clonotype was recorded a few times. The gene calls are TRBV12-3 or TRBV12-4 and TRBJ1-6; 9 bases agree with TRBD1. J was trimmed by 12 bases and V by 2 bases; bases with no gene match: 8. The CDR3 sequence is 15 residues long. CDR3 amino acids: CASSLSGTGLRPLHF. The CDR3 nucleotides are TGTGCCAGCAGTTTATCCGGGACAGGGCTAAGACCCCTCCACTTT.

This clonotype was counted only a few times. The rearrangement links TRBV14 to TRBJ2-1, with TRBD1 identical over 8 bases. With V trimmed by 5 bases and J by 6 bases, 9 bases remained unmatched. The CDR3 covers 15 residues. Germline values: CDR1 SGHDN, CDR2 FVKESK. The CDR3 DNA reads as TGTGCCAGCAGCGGGAGGACAGGGAATATCAATGAGCAGTTCTTC. It encodes CASSGRTGNINEQFF.

This clonotype turned up a few times. The chain joins TRBV24-1 to TRBJ2-2, with 7 bases matching TRBD1. V lost 0 bases, J lost 2 bases, and 2 bases stayed unmatched. Germline CDR1 KGHDR, CDR2 SFDVKD. CDR3 length: 16 amino acids. CDR3 DNA: TGTGCCACCAGTGATTTGAGGACAGGTAACACCGGGGAGCTGTTTTTT. Translating it yields CATSDLRTGNTGELFF.

This clonotype was recorded many times. This rearrangement joins TRBV7-9 to TRBJ2-7; D not resolved. Germline values: CDR1 SEHNR, CDR2 FQNEAQ (reference sequence). The CDR3 is 11 residues long. V was pared by 5 bases and J by 3 bases, with 5 bases between. The DNA of the CDR3 is TGTGCCAGCAGCATTCACTACGAGCAGTACTTC. As protein: CASSIHYEQYF.

This clonotype was observed a handful of times. The rearrangement links TRBV5-1 to TRBJ1-5; 7 nucleotides align to TRBD1. The CDR3 loop spans 13 amino acids. CDR1 and CDR2 (germline): SGHRS, YFSETQ. The junction had 4 bases not matched to a gene; V was cut back by 4 bases and J by 6 bases. CDR3 nucleotide sequence: TGCGCCAGCAGCCCGGAGGGGGCTCAGCCCCAGCATTTT. Its translation is CASSPEGAQPQHF.

This chain links TRBV20-1 with TRBJ2-3; 11 bases line up with TRBD2. CDR1 is DFQATT and CDR2 is SNEGSKA in the germline V gene (reference sequence). The CDR3 has 14 residues. The V and J ends lost 4 bases and 3 bases, in that order; junction bases with no gene match: 3. CDR3 bases: TGCAGTGCTATAACTAGCGGGAGAACAGATACGCAGTATTTT. It yields the protein CSAITSGRTDTQYF.

The chain links TRBV20-1 to TRBJ2-1; 11 bases align to TRBD2. With V trimmed by 6 bases and J by 7 bases, 8 bases remained unmatched. The length of the CDR3 is 14 residues. CDR1 is DFQATT and CDR2 is SNEGSKA in the germline V gene (reference sequence). The CDR3 spells CSAGIAGGENEQFF. As DNA, the CDR3 is TGCAGTGCAGGAATAGCGGGAGGGGAGAATGAGCAGTTCTTC.